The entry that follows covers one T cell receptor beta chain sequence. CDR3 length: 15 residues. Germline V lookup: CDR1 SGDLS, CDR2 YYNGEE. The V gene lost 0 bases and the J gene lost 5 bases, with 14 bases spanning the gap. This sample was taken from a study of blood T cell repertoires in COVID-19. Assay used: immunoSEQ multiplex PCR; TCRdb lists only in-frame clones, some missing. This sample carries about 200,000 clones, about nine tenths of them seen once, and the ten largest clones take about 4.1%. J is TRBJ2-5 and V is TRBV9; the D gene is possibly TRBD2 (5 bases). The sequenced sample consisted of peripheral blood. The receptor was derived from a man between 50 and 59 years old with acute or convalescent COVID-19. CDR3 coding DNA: TGTGCCAGCAGCGTAGCCGGTAGCGAGCTGGAGACCCAGTACTTC. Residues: CASSVAGSELETQYF.